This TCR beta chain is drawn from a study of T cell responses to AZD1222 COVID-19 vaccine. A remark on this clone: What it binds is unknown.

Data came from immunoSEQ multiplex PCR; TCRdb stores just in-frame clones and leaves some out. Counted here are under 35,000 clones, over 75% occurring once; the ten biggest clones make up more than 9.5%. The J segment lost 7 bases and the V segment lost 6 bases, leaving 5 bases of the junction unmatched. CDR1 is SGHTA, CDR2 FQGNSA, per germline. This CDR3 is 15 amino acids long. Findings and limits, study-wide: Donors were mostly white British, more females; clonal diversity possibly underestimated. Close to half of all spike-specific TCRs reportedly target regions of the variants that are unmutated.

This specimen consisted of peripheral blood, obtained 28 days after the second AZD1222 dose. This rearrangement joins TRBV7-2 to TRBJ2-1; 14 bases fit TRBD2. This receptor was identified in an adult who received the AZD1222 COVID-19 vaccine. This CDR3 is CASRLRLAGGNEQFF. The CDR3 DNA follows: TGTGCCAGCAGACTTAGACTAGCGGGAGGGAATGAGCAGTTCTTC.